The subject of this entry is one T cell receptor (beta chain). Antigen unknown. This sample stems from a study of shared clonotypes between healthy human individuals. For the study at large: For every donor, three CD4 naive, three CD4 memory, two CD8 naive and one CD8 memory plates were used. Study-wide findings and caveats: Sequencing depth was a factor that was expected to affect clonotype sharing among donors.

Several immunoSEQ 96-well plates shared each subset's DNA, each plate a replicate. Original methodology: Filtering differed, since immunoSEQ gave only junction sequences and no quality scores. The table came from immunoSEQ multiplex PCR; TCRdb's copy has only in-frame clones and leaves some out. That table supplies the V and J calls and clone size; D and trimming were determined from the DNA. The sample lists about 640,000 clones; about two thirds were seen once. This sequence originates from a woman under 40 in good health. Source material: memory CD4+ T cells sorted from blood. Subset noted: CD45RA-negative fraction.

CDR3 in amino acids: CASSIRGPSGIWVTDTQYF. In DNA form, the CDR3 reads TGTGCCAGTAGTATAAGAGGGCCTAGCGGGATTTGGGTCACAGATACGCAGTATTTT. V is TRBV19 and J is TRBJ2-3; TRBD2 agrees at 9 bases. The CDR3 spans 19 residues. Unmatched junction bases numbered 14, after V lost 2 bases and J lost 2 bases. Germline CDR1 and CDR2: LNHDA and SQIVND (reference sequence).